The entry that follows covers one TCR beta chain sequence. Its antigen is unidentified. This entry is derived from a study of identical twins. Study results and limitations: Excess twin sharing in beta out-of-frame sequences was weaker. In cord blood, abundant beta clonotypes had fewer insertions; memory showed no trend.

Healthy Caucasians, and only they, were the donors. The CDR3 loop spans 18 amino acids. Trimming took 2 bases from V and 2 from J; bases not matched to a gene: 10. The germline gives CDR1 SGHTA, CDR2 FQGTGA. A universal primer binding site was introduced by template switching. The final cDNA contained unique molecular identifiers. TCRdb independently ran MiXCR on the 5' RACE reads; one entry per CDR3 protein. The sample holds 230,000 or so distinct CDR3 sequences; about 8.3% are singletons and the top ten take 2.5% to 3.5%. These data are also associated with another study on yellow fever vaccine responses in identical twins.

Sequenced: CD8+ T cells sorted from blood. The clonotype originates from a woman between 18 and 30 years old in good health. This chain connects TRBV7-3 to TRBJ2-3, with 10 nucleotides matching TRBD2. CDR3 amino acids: CASSLVSGGASYTDTQYF. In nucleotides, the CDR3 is TGTGCCAGCAGCTTAGTGAGCGGGGGGGCCTCTTACACAGATACGCAGTATTTT.